This T cell receptor (beta chain) was observed in a study of T cell repertoires in ileal Crohn's disease. In the study overall: 35% were active smokers at surgery; median disease duration was 7.9 years. Surgery for a complication: stricturing in about 61%, penetrating in roughly 40%. Points from the study as a whole: Compared with non-smokers, active smokers at surgery showed more clonal expansions.

Germline-derived CDR1 and CDR2 are KGHSH and LQKENI. The CDR3 is 16 residues long. Trimming removed 3 bases from V and 6 bases from J, with 15 bases in between. Turning to this clone: No antigen is known for it.

TCRdb's table, derived via immunoSEQ multiplex PCR, lists solely in-frame clones and lacks some. The table shows some 16,000 clones, with less than 85% occurring only once. This sequence was found in an adult with Crohn's disease. The rearrangement links TRBV18 to TRBJ1-6, with D perhaps TRBD1 (6 bases). Material: ileal tissue. The CDR3 DNA follows: TGTGCCAGCTCACCGCGTAGCCGGGACATTAATTCACCCCTCCACTTT. Translated, it gives CASSPRSRDINSPLHF. Full variable domain (rest looked up from reference TRBV18 and TRBJ1-6): NAGVMQNPRHLVRRRGQEARLRCSPMKGHSHVYWYRQLPEEGLKFMVYLQKENIIDESGMPKERFSAEFPKEGPSILRIQQVVRGDSAAYFCASSPRSRDINSPLHFGNGTRLTVT.